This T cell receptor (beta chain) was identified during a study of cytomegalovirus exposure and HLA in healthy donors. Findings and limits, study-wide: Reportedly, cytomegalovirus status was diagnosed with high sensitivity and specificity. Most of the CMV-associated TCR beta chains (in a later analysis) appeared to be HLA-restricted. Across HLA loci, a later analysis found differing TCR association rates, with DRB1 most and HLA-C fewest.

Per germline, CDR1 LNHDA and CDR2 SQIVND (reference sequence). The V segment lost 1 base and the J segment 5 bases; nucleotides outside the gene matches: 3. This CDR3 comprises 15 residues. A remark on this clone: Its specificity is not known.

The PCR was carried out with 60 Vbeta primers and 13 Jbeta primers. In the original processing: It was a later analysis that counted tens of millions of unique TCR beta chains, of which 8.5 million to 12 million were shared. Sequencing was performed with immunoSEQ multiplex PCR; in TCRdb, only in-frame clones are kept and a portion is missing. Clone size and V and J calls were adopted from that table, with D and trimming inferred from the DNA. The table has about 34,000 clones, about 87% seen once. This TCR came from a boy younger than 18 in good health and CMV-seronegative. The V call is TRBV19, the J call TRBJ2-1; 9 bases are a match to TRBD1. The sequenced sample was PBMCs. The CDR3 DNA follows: TGTGCCAGTAGTATAGCTGGACAGGGGAACAATGAGCAGTTCTTC. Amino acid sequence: CASSIAGQGNNEQFF.